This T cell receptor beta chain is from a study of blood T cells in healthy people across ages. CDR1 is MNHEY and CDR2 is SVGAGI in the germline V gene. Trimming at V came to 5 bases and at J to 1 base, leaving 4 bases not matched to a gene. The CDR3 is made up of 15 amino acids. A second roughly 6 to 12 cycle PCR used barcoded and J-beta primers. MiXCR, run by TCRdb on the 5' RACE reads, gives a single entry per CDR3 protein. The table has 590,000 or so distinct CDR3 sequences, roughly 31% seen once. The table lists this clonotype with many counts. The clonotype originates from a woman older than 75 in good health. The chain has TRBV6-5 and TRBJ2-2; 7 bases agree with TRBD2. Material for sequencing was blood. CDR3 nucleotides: TGTGCCAGCAGTCGAGGACTAGGGAACACCGGGGAGCTGTTTTTT. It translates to CASSRGLGNTGELFF.